The rows below give T cell receptor beta chains drawn from one sample of a study of beta chain features in type 1 diabetes. Sequenced by immunoSEQ multiplex PCR; TCRdb stores in-frame clones only, minus some. Of just over 450,000 clones listed, approximately 31% are singletons. Sequences were obtained from naive CD4+ T cells from blood. These receptors were taken from a man younger than 30 in good health. Both conserved end residues are part of each CDR3. A D gene is named only where the DNA matches it firmly. Size is stated for part of the rows, as once, few or many counts, or as a class when the clone is expanded.

J gene	clone size	D gene	V gene	CDR3 protein	CDR3 DNA
TRBJ1-2	-	TRBD1	TRBV7-2	CASSLYGQGRGYTF	TGTGCCAGCAGCTTATACGGACAGGGCCGGGGCTACACCTTC
TRBJ2-7	-	-	TRBV7-2	CASSLAGEQYF	TGTGCCAGCAGCTTAGCCGGGGAGCAGTACTTC
TRBJ2-7	few	TRBD1	TRBV20-1	CSAGTVYEQYF	TGCAGTGCCGGGACAGTCTACGAGCAGTACTTC
TRBJ2-2	-	-	TRBV7-9	CASSLERPRTGELFF	TGTGCCAGCAGCTTAGAACGGCCTCGGACCGGGGAGCTGTTTTTT
TRBJ1-1	-	TRBD1	TRBV29-1	CSVEGTGRTEAFF	TGCAGCGTGGAAGGGACAGGGAGGACTGAAGCTTTCTTT
TRBJ2-5	few	-	TRBV30	CAWSVRTVGETQYF	TGTGCCTGGAGTGTACGGACAGTGGGGGAGACCCAGTACTTC
TRBJ2-5	few	TRBD1	TRBV27	CASSFVGDRKETQYF	TGTGCCAGCAGTTTTGTCGGGGACAGGAAAGAGACCCAGTACTTC
TRBJ2-7	few	-	TRBV5-1	CASSLVLRGEQYF	TGCGCCAGCAGCTTGGTTCTCAGGGGCGAGCAGTACTTC
TRBJ2-5	-	-	TRBV15	CATSRDDYTPKTQYF	TGTGCCACCAGCAGGGACGACTACACCCCGAAGACCCAGTACTTC
TRBJ2-7	-	-	TRBV15	CATSRTSPRESSYEQYF	TGTGCCACCAGCAGAACTTCACCCCGGGAGAGCTCCTACGAGCAGTACTTC
TRBJ1-5	few	-	TRBV4-2	CASSQAGGDNQPQHF	TGTGCCAGCAGCCAAGCCGGTGGAGACAATCAGCCCCAGCATTTT
TRBJ2-5	few	-	TRBV2	CASSIQGRGETQYF	TGTGCCAGCAGTATACAGGGTAGGGGAGAGACCCAGTACTTC
TRBJ2-7	-	TRBD2	TRBV19	CASSPGTSGRRLEQYF	TGTGCCAGTAGTCCCGGGACTAGCGGGAGGAGGCTCGAGCAGTACTTC
TRBJ2-5	few	-	TRBV5-1	CASSPVGPRETQYF	TGCGCCAGCAGCCCCGTAGGACCTCGAGAGACCCAGTACTTC
TRBJ2-7	-	TRBD1	TRBV18	CASSPQGAVNEQYF	TGTGCCAGCTCTCCCCAGGGGGCAGTAAACGAGCAGTACTTC
TRBJ2-7	few	-	TRBV30	CAWRDGPLREQYF	TGTGCCTGGAGGGACGGCCCCCTTAGAGAGCAGTACTTC
TRBJ2-3	-	TRBD2	TRBV7-2	CASSPRLAGGRTDTQYF	TGTGCCAGCAGCCCTAGACTAGCGGGAGGTAGGACAGATACGCAGTATTTT
TRBJ2-3	-	-	TRBV14	CASSPSGSTQYF	TGTGCCAGCAGCCCTTCGGGTTCTACGCAGTATTTT
TRBJ2-1	-	-	TRBV11-2	CASSLGAWGNEQFF	TGTGCCAGCAGCTTAGGAGCCTGGGGGAATGAGCAGTTCTTC
TRBJ2-7	few	-	TRBV30	CAWSPGSAVEQYF	TGTGCCTGGAGTCCGGGATCCGCCGTCGAGCAGTACTTC
TRBJ1-4	-	TRBD1	TRBV4-3	CASSQDRETGTNEKLFF	TGCGCCAGCAGCCAAGATCGGGAGACAGGGACTAATGAAAAACTGTTTTTT
TRBJ2-7	once	-	TRBV4-1	CASSQDFERVSSYEQYF	TGCGCCAGCAGCCAAGATTTTGAGCGGGTAAGCTCCTACGAGCAGTACTTC
TRBJ2-7	few	-	TRBV16	CASSQLGGSYEQYF	TGTGCCAGCAGCCAATTAGGTGGGTCCTACGAGCAGTACTTC
TRBJ2-5	-	-	TRBV7-2	CASSFDVGREDLIGETQYF	TGTGCCAGCAGCTTCGATGTTGGACGGGAAGATCTTATAGGAGAGACCCAGTACTTC
TRBJ2-3	few	TRBD1	TRBV30	CAWSADRVVADTQYF	TGTGCCTGGAGTGCGGACAGGGTAGTGGCAGATACGCAGTATTTT
TRBJ2-5	few	-	TRBV2	CASSEAAGKETQYF	TGTGCCAGCAGTGAAGCGGCAGGCAAAGAGACCCAGTACTTC
TRBJ2-6	-	-	TRBV7-9	CASSNRYSGANVLTF	TGTGCCAGCAGCAATAGATACTCTGGGGCCAACGTCCTGACTTTC
TRBJ2-3	-	-	TRBV10-3	CATAPSTDTQYF	TGTGCCACAGCGCCTAGCACAGATACGCAGTATTTT
TRBJ2-7	few	-	TRBV30	CAWRPLSVSREQYF	TGTGCCTGGAGGCCCCTAAGTGTCTCCAGGGAGCAGTACTTC
TRBJ2-2	-	-	TRBV9	CASSVARASGPGELFF	TGTGCCAGCAGCGTAGCTAGGGCATCAGGCCCCGGGGAGCTGTTTTTT
TRBJ2-4	-	TRBD1	TRBV7-2	CASSKGTGKENIQYF	TGTGCCAGCAGCAAAGGGACAGGAAAAGAAAACATTCAGTACTTC
TRBJ2-1	few	-	TRBV18	CASSPGGDYNEQFF	TGTGCCAGCTCACCAGGTGGAGACTACAATGAGCAGTTCTTC
TRBJ2-3	-	-	TRBV6-1	CASSSFADTQYF	TGTGCCAGCAGTTCCTTCGCAGATACGCAGTATTTT
TRBJ2-1	once	TRBD2	TRBV5-4	CASSLHLAGGPGEQFF	TGTGCCAGCAGCCTCCATTTAGCGGGAGGCCCAGGGGAGCAGTTCTTC
TRBJ1-1	-	TRBD1	TRBV15	CATSRGTGYGAEAFF	TGTGCCACCAGCAGAGGGACAGGGTACGGGGCTGAAGCTTTCTTT
TRBJ2-1	-	TRBD1	TRBV15	CATSSRDRPYNEQFF	TGTGCCACCAGCAGCCGGGACAGGCCTTACAATGAGCAGTTCTTC
TRBJ2-5	-	-	TRBV28	CASRLAGLGETQYF	TGTGCCAGCAGATTGGCCGGGCTAGGAGAGACCCAGTACTTC
TRBJ2-1	-	-	TRBV29-1	CSGLSPYNEQFF	TGCAGCGGACTATCCCCTTACAATGAGCAGTTCTTC
TRBJ2-1	-	TRBD2	TRBV7-9	CASSSVAGESYNEQFF	TGTGCCAGCAGCTCTGTAGCGGGAGAAAGCTACAATGAGCAGTTCTTC
TRBJ2-3	few	-	TRBV30	CAWRPGVLTDTQYF	TGTGCCTGGAGGCCAGGGGTTCTCACAGATACGCAGTATTTT
TRBJ2-1	-	-	TRBV2	CASRASRSSYNEQFF	TGTGCCAGCAGGGCTAGCCGAAGCTCCTACAATGAGCAGTTCTTC
TRBJ2-6	few	-	TRBV5-1	CASGHPTSGANVLTF	TGCGCCAGCGGACATCCGACCTCTGGGGCCAACGTCCTGACTTTC
TRBJ2-5	few	-	TRBV7-9	CASSLAQGLQETQYF	TGTGCCAGCAGCTTAGCGCAGGGTCTACAAGAGACCCAGTACTTC
TRBJ2-2	-	-	TRBV29-1	CSAPGTDTPGELFF	TGCAGCGCTCCCGGGACCGATACACCCGGGGAGCTGTTTTTT
TRBJ2-3	-	TRBD2	TRBV5-4	CASSPSGRGTDTQYF	TGTGCCAGCAGCCCTAGCGGGAGAGGCACAGATACGCAGTATTTT